This T cell receptor beta chain was identified during a study of blood T cell repertoires in COVID-19 (TCRdb year 2020). In the study overall: Samples from collaborators originated in the United States, Italy and Spain and spanned both the acute and convalescent phases of COVID-19. Deeply sampled blood TCRbeta repertoires from subjects exposed to, actively infected with, or recovered from COVID-19 were included in the dataset. Where available, HLA class I and class II types were obtained from metadata supplied by the sample provider rather than from assay-based typing. The material from the prospective study consisted of cDNA or gDNA derived from T cells, B-cell-depleted T cells, or PBMCs. The repertoires were released in a freely available public database intended as a resource for research on the immune response to SARS-CoV-2. A de-identified subject ID, COVID-19 status, age in years and sex were almost always included in the sample metadata. Samples came from the ongoing ImmuneRACE study (first 160 participants) plus 1,254 subjects from 6 global collaborators.

TCRbeta CDR3 regions were amplified from genomic DNA by means of the immunoSEQ Assay, a bias-controlled multiplex PCR. Concerning the study's data processing: The number of nucleated cells in each sample was estimated from the amplification of reference gene primers within the assay. To quantify the absolute abundance of each unique TCRbeta CDR3 rearrangement, sequence reads were collapsed and filtered. Productive Simpson clonality was computed per sample as the square root of Simpson's diversity index over productive rearrangements. TCRdb carries this immuneACCESS record with in-frame sequences only. Its versions omit some clonotypes, under half of them owing to an unresolved V gene in the studies checked, with the rest unexplained. V, J and clone size reflect that table, while D and trimming were determined from the DNA. The sample table holds about 74,000 clones, of which 70% to 80% were seen once. The ten largest clones take up 15% to 20% of the sample.

The research as a whole found: The amount of clinical and demographic metadata varied by source and participant and was provided uncurated.

Including the terminal cysteine and phenylalanine, the CDR3 comprises 14 residues. This entry keeps only the CDR3 DNA: 42 bases, framed from base 1. CDR1 MNHEY and CDR2 SMNVEV were looked up in the germline V gene (reference sequence). Each collaborating institution followed its own protocols to collect whole blood in K2EDTA tubes. Collaborator samples were shipped for TCRbeta analysis as frozen whole blood, isolated PBMCs, or DNA extracted from either sample type. Notes on this clone: Which antigen it targets is not known. No per-base quality is available; no much larger clone lies one base away.

The material sequenced was peripheral blood. Recombination linked TRBV27 to TRBJ2-5, and 13 bases in between align with TRBD2. The sequence derives from an older man with active or convalescent COVID-19. The nucleotide sequence reads TGTACGACTAGCGGGGGGAATTACAAGACTACCCAGTACTTC. Its protein product is CTTSGGNYKTTQYF.